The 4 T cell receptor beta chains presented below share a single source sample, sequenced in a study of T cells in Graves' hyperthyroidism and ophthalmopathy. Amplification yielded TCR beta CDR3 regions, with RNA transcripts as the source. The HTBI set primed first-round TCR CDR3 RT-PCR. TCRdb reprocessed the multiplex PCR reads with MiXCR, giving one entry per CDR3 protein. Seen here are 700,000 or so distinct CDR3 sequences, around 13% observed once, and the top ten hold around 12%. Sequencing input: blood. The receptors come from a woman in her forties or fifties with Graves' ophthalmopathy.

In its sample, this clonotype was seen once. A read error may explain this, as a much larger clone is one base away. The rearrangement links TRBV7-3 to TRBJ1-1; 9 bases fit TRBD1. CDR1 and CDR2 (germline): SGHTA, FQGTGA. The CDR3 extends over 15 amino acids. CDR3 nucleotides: TGTGCCAGCAAAAAGGGGACAGGGTCATTCACTGAAGCTCTCTTT. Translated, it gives CASKKGTGSFTEALF. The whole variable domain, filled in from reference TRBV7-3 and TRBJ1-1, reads GAGVSQTPSNKVTEKGKYVELRCDPISGHTALYWYRQSLGQGPEFLIYFQGTGAADDSGLPNDRFFAVRPEGSVSTLKIQRTERGDSAVYLCASKKGTGSFTEALFGQGTRLTVV.

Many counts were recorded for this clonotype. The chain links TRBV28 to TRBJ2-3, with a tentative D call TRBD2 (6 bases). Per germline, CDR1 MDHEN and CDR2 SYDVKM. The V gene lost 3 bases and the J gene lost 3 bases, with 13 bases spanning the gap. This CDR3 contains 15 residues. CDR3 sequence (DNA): TGTGCCAGCAGTTTGGACGGGAGCCTTACAGATACGCAGTATTTT. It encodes CASSLDGSLTDTQYF. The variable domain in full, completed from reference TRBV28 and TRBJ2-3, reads DVKVTQSSRYLVKRTGEKVFLECVQDMDHENMFWYRQDPGLGLRLIYFSYDVKMKEKGDIPEGYSVSREKKERFSLILESASTNQTSMYLCASSLDGSLTDTQYFGPGTRLTVL.

The CDR3 DNA is TGCGCCAGCAGCAGAAGGGACGGATCAATGGACTCCGGGGAGCTGTTTTTT. It is translated as CASSRRDGSMDSGELFF. V and J are TRBV5-1 and TRBJ2-2, with D possibly called TRBD1 or TRBD2 (5 bases each). The germline gives CDR1 SGHRS, CDR2 YFSETQ. CDR3 length: 17 residues. V lost 4 bases and J lost 6, with 22 bases in between. The full variable domain, completed using reference TRBV5-1 and TRBJ2-2, is KAGVTQTPRYLIKTRGQQVTLSCSPISGHRSVSWYQQTPGQGLQFLFEYFSETQRNKGNFPGRFSGRQFSNSRSEMNVSTLELGDSALYLCASSRRDGSMDSGELFFGEGSRLTVL.

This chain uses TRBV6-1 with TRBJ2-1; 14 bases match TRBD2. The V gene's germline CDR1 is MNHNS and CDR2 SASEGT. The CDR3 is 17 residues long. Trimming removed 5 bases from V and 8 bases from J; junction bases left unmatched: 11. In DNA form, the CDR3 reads TGTGCCAGCAGTCAAGGACTAGCGGGAGGACCTCGGGATGAGCAGTTCTTC. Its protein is CASSQGLAGGPRDEQFF.